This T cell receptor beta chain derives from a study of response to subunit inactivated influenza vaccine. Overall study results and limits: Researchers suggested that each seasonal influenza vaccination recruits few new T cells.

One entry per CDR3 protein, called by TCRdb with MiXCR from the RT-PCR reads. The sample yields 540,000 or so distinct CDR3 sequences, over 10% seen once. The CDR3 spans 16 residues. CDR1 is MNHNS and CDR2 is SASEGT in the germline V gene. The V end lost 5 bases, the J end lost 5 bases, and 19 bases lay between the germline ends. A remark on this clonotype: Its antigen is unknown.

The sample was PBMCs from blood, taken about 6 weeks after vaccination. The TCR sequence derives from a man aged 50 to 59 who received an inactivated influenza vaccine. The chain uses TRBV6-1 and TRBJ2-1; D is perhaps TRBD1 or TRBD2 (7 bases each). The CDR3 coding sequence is TGTGCCAGCAGTCCCAGGGGGGGGGCTGGGCACAATGAGCAGTTCTTC. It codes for CASSPRGGAGHNEQFF.